This T cell receptor (beta chain) was captured in a study of regulatory and conventional T cells in RAG deficiency. Findings and limits, study-wide: In Omenn syndrome, Treg and Tconv repertoires overlapped >75%.

With respect to this clone: Its antigen is unidentified. Additional DNA sequences in this sample encode the identical CDR3.

Clones were read by immunoSEQ multiplex PCR, and TCRdb kept only the in-frame ones, dropping some. The table has tens of thousands of clones, 75% to 90% seen once; the top ten hold approximately 5.1%. The germline V gene has CDR1 MNHEY and CDR2 SMNVEV (reference sequence). Trimming shortened V by 5 bases and J by 0 bases, and 7 bases separated the two germline ends. The CDR3 runs 13 residues. These same data were also listed under a study on regulatory T cells. Per that study: Primers: 52 TRBV forward and 13 TRBJ reverse.

The J gene is TRBJ1-1, the V gene TRBV27; D ambiguous. The sequence was collected from a human donor in good health. Sequenced input: CD8+ T cells sorted from blood. This chain's CDR3 is CASSLGLNTEAFF. The CDR3 DNA sequence: TGTGCCAGCAGTCTTGGTTTGAACACTGAAGCTTTCTTT.